This TCR beta chain emerged from a study of regulatory T cells in long-lasting Graves disease. Across the study: Newly diagnosed Graves' patients had under 3 months of antithyroid drugs.

This sample's time point: newly diagnosed GD, antithyroid drugs for less than 3 months. PBMC-extracted RNA yielded the TCR library. The authors built TCR beta libraries using iRepertoire HTBI primers and Arm-PCR of CDR3 regions. MiXCR was run by TCRdb on the multiplex PCR reads, yielding one entry per CDR3 protein. The data hold about 360,000 distinct CDR3 sequences, with about 16% observed a single time. This clonotype showed up many times. V was pared by 0 bases and J by 1 base, with 3 bases of the junction left unmatched. This CDR3 contains 16 residues. Per germline, CDR1 LNHNV and CDR2 YYDKDF (reference sequence). In addition, the sample was reused for a study of T cells in Graves' hyperthyroidism and ophthalmopathy. From that report: An initial round of RT-PCR targeting the TCR CDR3 relied on the HTBI primer set.

The receptor's source is a woman under 30 with Graves disease. The material was peripheral blood mononuclear cells (PBMCs), obtained at new diagnosis, from a patient treated with antithyroid drugs. V gene TRBV15 combines with J gene TRBJ2-3, with 8 positions matching TRBD1. The CDR3 loop is CATSRDRGQGTDTQYF. In DNA form, the CDR3 reads TGTGCCACCAGCAGAGATAGGGGACAGGGCACAGATACGCAGTATTTT.